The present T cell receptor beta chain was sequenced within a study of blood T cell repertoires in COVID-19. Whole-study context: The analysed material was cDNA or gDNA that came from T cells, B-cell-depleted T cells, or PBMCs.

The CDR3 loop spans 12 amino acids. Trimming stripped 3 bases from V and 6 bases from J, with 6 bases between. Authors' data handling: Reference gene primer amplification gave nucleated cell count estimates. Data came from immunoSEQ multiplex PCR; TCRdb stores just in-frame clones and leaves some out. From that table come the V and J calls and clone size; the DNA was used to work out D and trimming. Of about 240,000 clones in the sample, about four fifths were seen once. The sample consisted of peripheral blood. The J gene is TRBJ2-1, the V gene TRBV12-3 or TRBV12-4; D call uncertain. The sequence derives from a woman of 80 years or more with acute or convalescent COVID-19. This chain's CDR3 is CASSFGRNEQFF. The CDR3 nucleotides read TGTGCCAGCAGTTTTGGGCGCAATGAGCAGTTCTTC.